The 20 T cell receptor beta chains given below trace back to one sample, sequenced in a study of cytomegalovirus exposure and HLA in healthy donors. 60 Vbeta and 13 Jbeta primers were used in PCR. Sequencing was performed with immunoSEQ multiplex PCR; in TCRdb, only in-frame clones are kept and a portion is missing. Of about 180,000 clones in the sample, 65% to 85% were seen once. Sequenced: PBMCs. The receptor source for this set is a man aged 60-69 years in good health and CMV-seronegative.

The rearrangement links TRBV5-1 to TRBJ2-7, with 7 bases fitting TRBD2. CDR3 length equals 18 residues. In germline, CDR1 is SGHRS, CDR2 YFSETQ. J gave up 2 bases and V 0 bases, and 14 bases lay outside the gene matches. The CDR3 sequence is CASSLGFSAAGAAYEQYF. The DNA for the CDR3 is TGCGCCAGCAGCTTGGGTTTCTCTGCGGCGGGAGCCGCCTACGAGCAGTACTTC.

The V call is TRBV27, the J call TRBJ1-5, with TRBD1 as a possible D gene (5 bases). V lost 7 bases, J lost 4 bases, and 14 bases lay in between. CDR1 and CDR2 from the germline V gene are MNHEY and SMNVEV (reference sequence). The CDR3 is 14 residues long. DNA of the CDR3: TGTGCCAGCAAGGGTGCGGGGACTAATCAGCCCCAGCATTTT. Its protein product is CASKGAGTNQPQHF.

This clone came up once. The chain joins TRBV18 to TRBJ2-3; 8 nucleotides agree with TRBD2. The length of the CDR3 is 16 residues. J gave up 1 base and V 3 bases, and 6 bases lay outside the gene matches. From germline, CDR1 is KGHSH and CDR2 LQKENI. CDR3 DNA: TGTGCCAGCTCACCGCTCCGGGGGGGCGGCACAGATACGCAGTATTTT. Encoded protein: CASSPLRGGGTDTQYF.

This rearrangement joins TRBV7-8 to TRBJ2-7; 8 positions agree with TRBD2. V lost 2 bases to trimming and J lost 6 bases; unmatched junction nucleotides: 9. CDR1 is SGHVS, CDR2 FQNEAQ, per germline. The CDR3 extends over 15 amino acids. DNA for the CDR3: TGTGCCAGCAGCTTACTACCAGCGGGAGTCTTCGAGCAGTACTTC. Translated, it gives CASSLLPAGVFEQYF.

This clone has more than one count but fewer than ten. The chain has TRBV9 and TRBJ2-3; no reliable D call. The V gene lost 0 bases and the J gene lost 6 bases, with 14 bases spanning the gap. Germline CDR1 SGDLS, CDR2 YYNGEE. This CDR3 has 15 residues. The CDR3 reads CASSVGPQLADTQYF. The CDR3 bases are TGTGCCAGCAGCGTAGGCCCTCAACTCGCCGATACGCAGTATTTT.

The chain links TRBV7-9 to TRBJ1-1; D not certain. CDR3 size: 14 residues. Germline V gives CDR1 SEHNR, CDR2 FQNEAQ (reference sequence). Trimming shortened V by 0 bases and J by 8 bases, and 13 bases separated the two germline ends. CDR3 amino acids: CASSLAASTVEAFF. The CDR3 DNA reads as TGTGCCAGCAGCTTAGCAGCCTCCACAGTCGAAGCTTTCTTT.

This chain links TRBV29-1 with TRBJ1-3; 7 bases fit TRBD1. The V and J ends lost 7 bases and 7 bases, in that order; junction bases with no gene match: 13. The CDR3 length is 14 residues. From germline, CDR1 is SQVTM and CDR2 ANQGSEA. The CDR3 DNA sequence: TGCAGCGGACGTAGAGGGGGCGCGGGGAACACCATATATTTT. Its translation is CSGRRGGAGNTIYF.

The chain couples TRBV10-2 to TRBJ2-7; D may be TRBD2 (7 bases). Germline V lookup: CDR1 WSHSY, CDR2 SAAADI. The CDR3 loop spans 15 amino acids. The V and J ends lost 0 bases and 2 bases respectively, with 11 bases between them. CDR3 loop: CASSESMGGPYEQYF. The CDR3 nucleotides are TGCGCCAGCAGTGAGTCGATGGGGGGGCCCTACGAGCAGTACTTC.

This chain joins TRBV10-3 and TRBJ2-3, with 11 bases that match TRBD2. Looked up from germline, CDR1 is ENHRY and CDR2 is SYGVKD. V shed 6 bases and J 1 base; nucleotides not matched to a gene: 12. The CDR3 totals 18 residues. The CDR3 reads CAIRRLAGGIPGTDTQYF. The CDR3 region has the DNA TGTGCCATCAGGAGATTAGCGGGGGGGATTCCTGGCACAGATACGCAGTATTTT.

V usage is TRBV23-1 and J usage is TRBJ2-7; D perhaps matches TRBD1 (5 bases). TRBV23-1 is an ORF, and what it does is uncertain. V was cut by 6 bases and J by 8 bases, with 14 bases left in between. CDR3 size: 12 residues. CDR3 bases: TGCGCCAGCAGCCCGCTAAGGGGCCAGCAGTACTTC. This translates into CASSPLRGQQYF.

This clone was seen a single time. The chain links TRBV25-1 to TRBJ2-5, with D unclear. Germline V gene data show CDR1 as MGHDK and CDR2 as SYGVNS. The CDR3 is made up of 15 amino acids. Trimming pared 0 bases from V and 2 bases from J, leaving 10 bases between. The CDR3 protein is CASSEYITAQETQYF. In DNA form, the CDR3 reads TGTGCCAGCAGTGAATATATCACAGCTCAAGAGACCCAGTACTTC.

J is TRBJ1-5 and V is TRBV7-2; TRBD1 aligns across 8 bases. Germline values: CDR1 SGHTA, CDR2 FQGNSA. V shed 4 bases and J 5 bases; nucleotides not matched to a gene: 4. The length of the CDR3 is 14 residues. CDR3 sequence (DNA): TGTGCCAGCAGCTCAGGACAGGGCTATCAGCCCCAGCATTTT. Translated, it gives CASSSGQGYQPQHF.

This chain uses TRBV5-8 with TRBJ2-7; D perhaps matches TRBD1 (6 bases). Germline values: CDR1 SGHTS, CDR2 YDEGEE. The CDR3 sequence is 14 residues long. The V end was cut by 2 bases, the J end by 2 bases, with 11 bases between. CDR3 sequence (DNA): TGTGCCAGCAGCTTTCTCCGGGACACCTACGAGCAGTACTTC. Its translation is CASSFLRDTYEQYF.

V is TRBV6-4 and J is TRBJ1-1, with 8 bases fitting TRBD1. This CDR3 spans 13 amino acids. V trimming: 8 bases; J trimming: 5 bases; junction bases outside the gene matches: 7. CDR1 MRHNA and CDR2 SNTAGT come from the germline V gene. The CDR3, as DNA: TGTGCCAGCGACGGGACAGGAATTACTGAAGCTTTCTTT. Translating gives CASDGTGITEAFF.

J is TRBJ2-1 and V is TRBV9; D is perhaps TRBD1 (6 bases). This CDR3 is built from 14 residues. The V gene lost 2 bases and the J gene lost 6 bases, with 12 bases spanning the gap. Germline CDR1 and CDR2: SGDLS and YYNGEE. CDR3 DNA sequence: TGTGCCAGCAGCGTCGCCCTGACAGGCAATGAGCAGTTCTTC. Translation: CASSVALTGNEQFF.

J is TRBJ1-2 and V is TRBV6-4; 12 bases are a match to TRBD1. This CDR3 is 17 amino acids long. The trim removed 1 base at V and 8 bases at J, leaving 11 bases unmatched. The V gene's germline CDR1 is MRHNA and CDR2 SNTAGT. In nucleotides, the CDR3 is TGTGCCAGCAGTGACTTCGCTATGGGACAGGGGGCGGGCGGCTACACCTTC. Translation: CASSDFAMGQGAGGYTF.

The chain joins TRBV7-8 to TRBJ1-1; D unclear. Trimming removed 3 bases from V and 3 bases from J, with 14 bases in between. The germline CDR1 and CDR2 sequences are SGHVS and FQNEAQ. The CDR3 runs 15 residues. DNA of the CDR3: TGTGCCAGCAGCTTTATACGGGGTGCAGACACTGAAGCTTTCTTT. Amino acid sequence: CASSFIRGADTEAFF.

This CDR3 is CASSRDRGIREKLFF. The CDR3 DNA is TGTGCCAGTAGTCGGGACAGGGGGATTCGTGAAAAACTGTTTTTT. The chain couples TRBV19 to TRBJ1-4, with 11 bases matching TRBD1. The CDR3 runs 15 residues. Trimming cost V 5 bases and J 7 bases; bases outside gene matches: 6. The germline CDR1 and CDR2 sequences are LNHDA and SQIVND (reference sequence).

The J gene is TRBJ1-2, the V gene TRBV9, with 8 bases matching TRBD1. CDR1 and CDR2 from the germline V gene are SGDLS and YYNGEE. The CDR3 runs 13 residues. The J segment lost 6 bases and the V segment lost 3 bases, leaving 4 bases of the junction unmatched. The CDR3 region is CASSAQGADGYTF. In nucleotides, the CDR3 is TGTGCCAGCAGCGCTCAGGGGGCGGATGGCTACACCTTC.

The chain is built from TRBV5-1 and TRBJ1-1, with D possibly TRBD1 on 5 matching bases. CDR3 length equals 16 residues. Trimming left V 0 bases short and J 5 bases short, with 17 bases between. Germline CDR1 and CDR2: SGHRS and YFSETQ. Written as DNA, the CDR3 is TGCGCCAGCAGCTTGGCCAGAGGCACAGGAGAAACTGAAGCTTTCTTT. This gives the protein CASSLARGTGETEAFF.